These 30 T cell receptor beta chains share one sample of origin, sequenced in a study of T cell repertoires in cytomegalovirus infection. TCRdb called the reads again in MiXCR, with one record for every CDR3 protein. The sample carries a few hundred thousand distinct CDR3 sequences, almost 40% recorded once. No cognate antigen is known for these TCRs. The sample here was cultured PBMCs, taken from culture after CMV antigen stimulation. Receptors originate from a human donor in good health (CMV status not recorded). Some clones in this sample may be carry-over from other donors' samples.

This sequence joins TRBV11-3 and TRBJ2-1; tentative D call: TRBD2 (6 bases). The CDR3 sequence is 14 residues long. V was cut by 3 bases and J by 4 bases, with 10 bases left in between. From germline, CDR1 is SGHNT and CDR2 YENEEA. As DNA, the CDR3 is TGTGCCAGCAGCTTTTACGGGAGTTACAATGAGCAGTTCTTC. This translates into CASSFYGSYNEQFF.

This chain joins TRBV11-2 and TRBJ2-1; D uncertain. The CDR3 runs to 12 residues. V dropped 0 bases and J dropped 7 bases, with 4 bases sitting between them. CDR1 SGHAT and CDR2 FQNNGV come from the germline V gene. CDR3 DNA sequence: TGTGCCAGCAGCTTAGAGATGAATGAGCAGTTCTTC. Residues: CASSLEMNEQFF.

This clonotype appeared a few times. The chain combines TRBV19 with TRBJ1-2; no clear D. The V end was cut by 1 base, the J end by 1 base, with 7 bases between. The germline V gene has CDR1 LNHDA and CDR2 SQIVND (reference sequence). This CDR3 has 14 amino acids. CDR3 loop: CASSIGLGNYGYTF. CDR3 bases: TGTGCCAGTAGTATAGGGTTGGGTAACTATGGCTACACCTTC.

The rearrangement uses TRBV11-2 and TRBJ2-1; 7 bases map to TRBD1. The germline CDR1 and CDR2 sequences are SGHAT and FQNNGV. This CDR3 is built from 15 residues. After removal of 5 bases from V and 1 base from J, the junction contained 5 bases not matched to a gene. CDR3 loop: CASSRRTGSYNEQFF. The CDR3 DNA is TGTGCCAGCAGCAGAAGGACAGGATCCTACAATGAGCAGTTCTTC.

This clonotype came up a few times. The J gene is TRBJ1-4, the V gene TRBV28; TRBD1 matches at 8 bases. Unmatched junction bases numbered 9, after V lost 5 bases and J lost 4 bases. The CDR3 consists of 16 residues. The germline V gene has CDR1 MDHEN and CDR2 SYDVKM. CDR3 DNA sequence: TGTGCCAGCAGTCTTCATCCAGGGGGCCTTAATGAAAAACTGTTTTTT. Its protein product is CASSLHPGGLNEKLFF. The variable domain in full, with the rest retrieved from reference TRBV28 and TRBJ1-4, is DVKVTQSSRYLVKRTGEKVFLECVQDMDHENMFWYRQDPGLGLRLIYFSYDVKMKEKGDIPEGYSVSREKKERFSLILESASTNQTSMYLCASSLHPGGLNEKLFFGSGTQLSVL.

For the CDR3, the DNA is TGTGCTAGTGGGACGGGCAGGGCCCAAGAGACCCAGTACTTC. It translates to CASGTGRAQETQYF. V is TRBV12-5 and J is TRBJ2-5; possibly TRBD1 for D (5 bases). This CDR3 has 14 residues. Germline loops: CDR1 LGHNT, CDR2 FRNRAP. Trimming cost V 6 bases and J 1 base, with 12 bases left between them.

This clonotype was counted only a few times. The chain has TRBV7-7 and TRBJ2-7, with 7 bases that match TRBD2. The germline V gene encodes CDR1 SSHAT and CDR2 FNYEAQ (reference sequence). The CDR3 has 15 residues. The J segment lost 3 bases and the V segment lost 1 base, leaving 6 bases of the junction unmatched. The DNA for the CDR3 is TGTGCCAGCAGCTTAGGTGCTAGCGGAGACTACGAGCAGTACTTC. Its protein is CASSLGASGDYEQYF.

V usage is TRBV27 and J usage is TRBJ2-1; the D gene is possibly TRBD1 (6 bases). The CDR3 covers 15 residues. The germline gives CDR1 MNHEY, CDR2 SMNVEV (reference sequence). Trimming shortened V by 5 bases and J by 5 bases, and 16 bases separated the two germline ends. CDR3 amino acids: CASSPPGTMDNEQFF. The CDR3 nucleotides are TGTGCCAGCAGTCCCCCCGGGACAATGGACAATGAGCAGTTCTTC.

On this clonotype: One junction end does not reproduce the germline sequence, and a read error may be involved. This rearrangement joins TRBV5-3 to TRBJ2-1; the match to TRBD2 covers 7 bases. TRBV5-3 is placed among ORFs of uncertain function. CDR3 length: 18 amino acids. The CDR3 bases are TGTGCCAGCAGCTTGGCCCCTAGCGGCCGTCCTCCTGACAATGAGCAGTTCTTC. This gives the protein CASSLAPSGRPPDNEQFF.

Only a few counts were recorded for this clonotype. The chain joins TRBV27 to TRBJ1-5, with 8 bases matching TRBD1. The germline gives CDR1 MNHEY, CDR2 SMNVEV (reference sequence). Trimming at V came to 8 bases and at J to 0 bases, leaving 9 bases not matched to a gene. The CDR3 spans 16 residues. CDR3 region: CASRATGDDSNQPQHF. The CDR3 region has the DNA TGTGCCAGCCGGGCGACAGGGGATGATAGCAATCAGCCCCAGCATTTT.

V is TRBV18 and J is TRBJ2-7; D gene uncertain. This CDR3 is built from 16 residues. The germline V and J ends were trimmed by 5 bases and 0 bases, with 17 bases remaining between them. Germline V gene sequence: CDR1 KGHSH, CDR2 LQKENI. CDR3 coding DNA: TGTGCCAGCTCAGGGAACTATCGGATCATCTCCTACGAGCAGTACTTC. This translates into CASSGNYRIISYEQYF.

This clonotype showed up just once. The chain couples TRBV5-4 to TRBJ2-4; D tentatively fits TRBD1 or TRBD2 (5 bases each). Germline V gives CDR1 SGHNT, CDR2 YYREEE (reference sequence). Trimming shortened V by 3 bases and J by 3 bases, and 16 bases separated the two germline ends. There are 16 residues in the CDR3. For the CDR3, the DNA is TGTGCCAGCAGCTCTGTCCGAGGGGACGGCAAAAACATTCAGTACTTC. Translated: CASSSVRGDGKNIQYF.

V usage is TRBV19 and J usage is TRBJ1-2; D remains ambiguous. The CDR3 sequence is 11 residues long. The germline V gene encodes CDR1 LNHDA and CDR2 SQIVND (reference sequence). V dropped 3 bases and J dropped 8 bases, with 7 bases sitting between them. The CDR3 spells CASSISWGYTF. The CDR3 DNA reads TGTGCCAGTAGTATCAGTTGGGGCTACACCTTC.

This clonotype was counted many times. The rearrangement links TRBV7-2 to TRBJ2-2, with D tentatively TRBD2 (5 bases). Trimming took off 1 base at V and 1 base at J, with 10 bases between the two ends. There are 16 residues in the CDR3. The V gene's germline CDR1 is SGHTA and CDR2 FQGNSA. This CDR3 is CASSLDRAVNTGELFF. CDR3 in DNA: TGTGCCAGCAGCTTAGATCGAGCGGTGAACACCGGGGAGCTGTTTTTT.

This clonotype showed up just a few times. V and J are TRBV7-2 and TRBJ2-1; 9 nucleotides align to TRBD1. Germline values: CDR1 SGHTA, CDR2 FQGNSA. Trimming took 7 bases from V and 9 from J; bases not matched to a gene: 16. The CDR3 has 16 amino acids. CDR3 DNA sequence: TGTGCCAGCAACTCCCAAACAGGGGGCGTTTTGAGTGAGCAGTTCTTC. Encoded protein: CASNSQTGGVLSEQFF.

V gene TRBV5-4 combines with J gene TRBJ2-1; a possible D gene is TRBD1 (7 bases). CDR3 length: 20 amino acids. Germline V lookup: CDR1 SGHNT, CDR2 YYREEE (reference sequence). Trimming left V 4 bases short and J 5 bases short, with 31 bases between. CDR3 region: CASSRPPGQQTRGGHNEQFF. Here the CDR3 DNA reads TGTGCCAGCAGCCGACCGCCGGGACAGCAGACTAGGGGCGGGCACAATGAGCAGTTCTTC.

This clonotype was observed a handful of times. The V and J genes are TRBV4-1 and TRBJ1-5; the D is unclear. The CDR3 is 16 amino acids. Germline assignment: CDR1 MGHRA and CDR2 YSYEKL. Trimming cost V 1 base and J 0 bases, with 10 bases left between them. The DNA of the CDR3 is TGCGCCAGCAGCCAAGTTAATTTGGGTAGCAATCAGCCCCAGCATTTT. As protein: CASSQVNLGSNQPQHF.

The genes are TRBV2 and TRBJ1-5, with D possibly matching TRBD1 (5 bases). Germline-derived CDR1 and CDR2 are SNHLY and FYNNEI. This CDR3 is built from 15 residues. Trimming cost V 6 bases and J 6 bases, with 18 bases left between them. Here the CDR3 DNA reads TGTGCCAGCAGCCTTCAGACAGCATCGGTTCAGCCCCAGCATTTT. Amino acid sequence: CASSLQTASVQPQHF.

The chain carries TRBV15 and TRBJ1-5, with D tentatively TRBD1 (5 bases). The CDR3 extends over 18 amino acids. The germline gives CDR1 LNHNV, CDR2 YYDKDF (reference sequence). V lost 3 bases to trimming and J lost 4 bases, with 22 bases between them. CDR3 protein: CATSRGPGHGYTNQPQHF. In DNA form, the CDR3 reads TGTGCCACCAGCAGGGGACCGGGGCATGGCTACACTAATCAGCCCCAGCATTTT.

This CDR3 reads CAISSGLSGVSEETQYF. Here the CDR3 DNA reads TGTGCCATCAGTAGCGGCTTGAGCGGGGTTTCTGAGGAGACCCAGTACTTC. J is TRBJ2-5 and V is TRBV10-3; 7 nucleotides align to TRBD2. Germline trimming cut 5 bases from V and 5 bases from J; bases unmatched to any gene: 17. The CDR3 runs 17 residues. Germline CDR1 ENHRY, CDR2 SYGVKD.

This clonotype has at least ten counts. The chain combines TRBV7-8 with TRBJ1-6, with D possibly being TRBD1 (5 bases). In germline, CDR1 is SGHVS, CDR2 FQNEAQ. The length of the CDR3 is 14 residues. The ends were cut back, 5 bases at V and 8 bases at J, with 13 bases in the middle. The CDR3 is CASSPAGRDSPLHF. The CDR3, as DNA: TGTGCCAGCAGCCCTGCGGGGCGGGATTCACCCCTCCACTTT. The variable domain in full, with the rest retrieved from reference TRBV7-8 and TRBJ1-6, is GAGVSQSPRYKVAKRGQDVALRCDPISGHVSLFWYQQALGQGPEFLTYFQNEAQLDKSGLPSDRFFAERPEGSVSTLKIQRTQQEDSAVYLCASSPAGRDSPLHFGNGTRLTVT.

This chain connects TRBV7-3 to TRBJ2-3; the D gene could be TRBD1 or TRBD2 (5 bases each). Germline CDR1 reads SGHTA; CDR2 reads FQGTGA. This CDR3 is 13 amino acids long. The germline V and J ends were trimmed by 5 bases and 6 bases, with 12 bases remaining between them. The chain's CDR3 is CASSHQWGDTQYF. In DNA, the CDR3 is TGTGCCAGCAGCCACCAGTGGGGGGATACGCAGTATTTT.

The rearrangement uses TRBV12-3 or TRBV12-4 and TRBJ2-1, with 7 positions matching TRBD2. This CDR3 has 16 amino acids. V dropped 3 bases and J dropped 10; count of bases not matched to a gene: 15. The chain's CDR3 is CASSLRSGTGHGEQFF. CDR3 nucleotides: TGTGCCAGCAGTTTGAGAAGCGGGACGGGCCATGGGGAGCAGTTCTTC.

The sample holds a few counts of this clonotype. The chain is built from TRBV7-2 and TRBJ2-1, with 10 bases identical to TRBD2. The CDR3 is made up of 15 amino acids. V was pared by 7 bases and J by 8 bases, with 11 bases of the junction left unmatched. Germline CDR1 is SGHTA and CDR2 is FQGNSA. Here the CDR3 reads CASTLEAGGRDEQFF. CDR3 bases: TGTGCCAGCACCCTGGAAGCGGGGGGGCGGGATGAGCAGTTCTTC.

The rearrangement links TRBV24-1 to TRBJ2-3; weak D call: TRBD2 (5 bases). The ends were cut back, 4 bases at V and 2 bases at J, with 21 bases in the middle. This CDR3 has 18 amino acids. Looked up from germline, CDR1 is KGHDR and CDR2 is SFDVKD. The CDR3 DNA reads as TGTGCCACCAGTGACCCCCCTATGGCGGGCCCTACCACAGATACGCAGTATTTT. Translated: CATSDPPMAGPTTDTQYF.

For the CDR3, the DNA is TGTGCCAGCAGCCCGGGGATGGGGCAGCCCCAGCATTTT. Its translation is CASSPGMGQPQHF. The rearrangement joins TRBV5-4 to TRBJ1-5; D is ambiguous. Germline V gene data show CDR1 as SGHNT and CDR2 as YYREEE (reference sequence). Trimming shortened V by 4 bases and J by 7 bases, and 12 bases separated the two germline ends. The CDR3 extends over 13 amino acids.

The chain combines TRBV18 with TRBJ2-3; D is unresolved. This CDR3 contains 14 residues. Germline assignment: CDR1 KGHSH and CDR2 LQKENI. Trimming pared 3 bases from V and 1 base from J, leaving 8 bases between. In nucleotides, the CDR3 is TGTGCCAGCTCACCCCCTACCCGCACAGATACGCAGTATTTT. Translated: CASSPPTRTDTQYF.

Only a few counts were recorded for this clonotype. J is TRBJ1-5 and V is TRBV7-2; D is unresolved. Germline CDR1 reads SGHTA; CDR2 reads FQGNSA. This CDR3 is 13 amino acids long. Trimming took off 1 base at V and 7 bases at J, with 8 bases between the two ends. The CDR3 region is CASSLDWLQPQHF. In DNA form, the CDR3 reads TGTGCCAGCAGCTTAGATTGGTTGCAGCCCCAGCATTTT.

This clonotype has only a few counts. V gene TRBV7-6 combines with J gene TRBJ1-1; no firm D call. The CDR3 runs 13 residues. V shed 0 bases and J shed 5 bases, with 7 bases lying between them. Germline V gene lookup returns CDR1 SGHVS and CDR2 FNYEAQ. The CDR3 here is CASSLAAFTEAFF. In nucleotides, the CDR3 is TGTGCCAGCAGCTTAGCGGCCTTTACTGAAGCTTTCTTT.

This clonotype was observed many times. CDR3 loop: CASSLAPGGLSQETQYF. The CDR3 nucleotides are TGTGCCAGCAGCTTAGCGCCGGGGGGTCTATCTCAAGAGACCCAGTACTTC. This rearrangement joins TRBV7-6 to TRBJ2-5; TRBD2 matches 7 bases. The germline CDR1 and CDR2 sequences are SGHVS and FNYEAQ. Trimming at V came to 0 bases and at J to 2 bases, leaving 9 bases not matched to a gene. The CDR3 covers 17 residues.